This T cell receptor beta chain derives from a study of T cell responses to AZD1222 COVID-19 vaccine. V lost 4 bases and J 3 bases, leaving 16 bases between the germline ends. Germline loops: CDR1 SGHRS, CDR2 YFSETQ. This CDR3 is built from 15 residues. Profiled with immunoSEQ multiplex PCR; TCRdb holds only in-frame clones, not every one. The data show tens of thousands of clones, 75% to 90% seen once. This sequence was found in an adult in good health. Here the sequenced sample was peripheral blood, taken on day 0 of AZD1222 vaccination. The chain carries TRBV5-1 and TRBJ1-1; perhaps TRBD1 as D (6 bases). CDR3 loop: CASSLGSGEYTEAFF. Here the CDR3 DNA reads TGCGCCAGCAGCCTAGGGTCAGGGGAGTACACTGAAGCTTTCTTT.